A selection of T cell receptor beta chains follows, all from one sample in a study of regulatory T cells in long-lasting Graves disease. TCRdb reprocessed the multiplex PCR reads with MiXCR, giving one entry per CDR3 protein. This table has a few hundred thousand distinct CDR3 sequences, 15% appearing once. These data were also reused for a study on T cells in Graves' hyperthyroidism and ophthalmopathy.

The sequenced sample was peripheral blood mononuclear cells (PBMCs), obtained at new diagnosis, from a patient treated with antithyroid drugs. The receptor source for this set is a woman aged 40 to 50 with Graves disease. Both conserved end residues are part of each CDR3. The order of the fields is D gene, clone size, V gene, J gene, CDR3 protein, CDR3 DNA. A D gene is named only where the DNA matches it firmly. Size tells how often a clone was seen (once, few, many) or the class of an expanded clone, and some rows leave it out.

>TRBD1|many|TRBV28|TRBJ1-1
CASSPNRGKDTEAFF
TGTGCCAGCAGTCCCAACAGGGGTAAGGACACTGAAGCTTTCTTT
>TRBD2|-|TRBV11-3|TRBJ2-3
CASSQVRGGSTDTQYF
TGTGCCAGCAGCCAAGTCCGGGGGGGTAGCACAGATACGCAGTATTTT
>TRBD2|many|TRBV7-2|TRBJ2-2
CASSLVSSGRVNTGELFF
TGTGCCAGCAGCTTAGTATCTAGCGGGAGGGTGAACACCGGGGAGCTGTTTTTT
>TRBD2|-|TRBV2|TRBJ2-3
CASSEWPSGRSTDTQYF
TGTGCCAGCAGTGAATGGCCTAGCGGGAGGAGCACAGATACGCAGTATTTT
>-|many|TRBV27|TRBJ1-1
CASSFVMNTEAFF
TGTGCCAGCAGTTTTGTGATGAACACTGAAGCTTTCTTT
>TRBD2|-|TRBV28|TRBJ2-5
CASSLWTSGSPGGETQYF
TGTGCCAGCAGTTTATGGACTAGCGGGAGTCCCGGGGGGGAGACCCAGTACTTC
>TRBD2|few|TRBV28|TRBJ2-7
CASSFLGTSSYEQYF
TGTGCCAGCAGTTTCCTCGGGACTAGCTCCTACGAGCAGTACTTC
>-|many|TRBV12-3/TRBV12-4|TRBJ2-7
CASTLRVGEQYF
TGTGCCAGCACTCTTCGCGTGGGGGAGCAGTACTTC
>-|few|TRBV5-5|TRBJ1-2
CASSSRTANYGYTF
TGTGCCAGCAGCTCGAGGACGGCGAACTATGGCTACACCTTC
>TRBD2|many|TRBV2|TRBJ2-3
CASSELTSGITDTQYF
TGTGCCAGCAGTGAATTAACTAGCGGTATCACAGATACGCAGTATTTT
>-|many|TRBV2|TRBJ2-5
CASSELGGTVETQYF
TGTGCCAGCAGTGAATTGGGAGGGACAGTGGAGACCCAGTACTTC
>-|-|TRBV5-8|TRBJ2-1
CASKPLGGGRENEQFF
TGTGCCAGCAAACCCTTGGGGGGAGGAAGGGAAAATGAGCAGTTCTTC
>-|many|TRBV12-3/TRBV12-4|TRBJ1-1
CATRKGAEAFF
TGTGCCACCCGAAAGGGCGCTGAAGCTTTCTTT
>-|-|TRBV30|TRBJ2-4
CAWANPMGLDKNIQYF
TGTGCCTGGGCCAATCCAATGGGGCTCGACAAAAACATTCAGTACTTC
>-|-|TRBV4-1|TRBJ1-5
CASSPDSGLHQPQHF
TGCGCCAGCAGTCCAGACAGCGGCCTACATCAGCCCCAGCATTTT
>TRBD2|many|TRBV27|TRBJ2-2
CASGTSDSNTGELFF
TGTGCCAGCGGGACTAGCGACTCTAACACCGGGGAGCTGTTTTTT
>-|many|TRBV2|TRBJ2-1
CASNTQEWEYNEQFF
TGTGCCAGCAACACACAGGAATGGGAATACAATGAGCAGTTCTTC
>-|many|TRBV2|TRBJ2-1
CASSLSWGGGHNEQFF
TGTGCCAGCAGCCTCTCCTGGGGGGGCGGTCACAATGAGCAGTTCTTC
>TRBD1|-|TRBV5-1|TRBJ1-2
CASSPQQGGYGYTF
TGCGCCAGCAGCCCCCAGCAGGGGGGCTATGGCTACACCTTC
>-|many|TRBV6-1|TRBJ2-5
CASRRQLEQETQYF
TGTGCCAGCCGCAGACAATTAGAACAAGAGACCCAGTACTTC
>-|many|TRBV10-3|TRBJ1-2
CAISETSGNYGYTF
TGTGCCATCAGTGAGACAAGTGGCAACTATGGCTACACCTTC
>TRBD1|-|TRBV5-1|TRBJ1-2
CASSLGQGIGYTF
TGCGCCAGCAGCTTGGGACAGGGGATCGGCTACACCTTC
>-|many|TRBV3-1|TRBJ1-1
CASSHQPTEAFF
TGTGCCAGCAGCCATCAGCCCACTGAAGCTTTCTTT
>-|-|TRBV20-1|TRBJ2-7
CSARGPADLSYEQYF
TGCAGTGCTAGAGGCCCAGCGGACCTCTCCTACGAGCAGTACTTC
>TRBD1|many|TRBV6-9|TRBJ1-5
CASSYTPVGTGGLRYSNQPQHF
TGTGCCAGCAGTTATACCCCGGTGGGGACAGGGGGCCTAAGGTATAGCAATCAGCCCCAGCATTTT
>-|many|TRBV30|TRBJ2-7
CATSGTYEQYF
TGTGCCACGTCGGGGACCTACGAGCAGTACTTC
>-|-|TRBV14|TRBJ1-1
CASSQRAHTEAFF
TGTGCCAGCAGCCAAAGAGCGCACACTGAAGCTTTCTTT
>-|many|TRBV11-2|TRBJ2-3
CASSLAFRGLTQYF
TGTGCCAGCAGCTTAGCATTTCGAGGCCTCACGCAGTATTTT
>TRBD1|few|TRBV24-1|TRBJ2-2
CATSDSGQGRTGELFF
TGTGCCACCAGTGATTCCGGACAGGGGAGGACCGGGGAGCTGTTTTTT
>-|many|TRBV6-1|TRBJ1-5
CASSPQGRLSNQPQHF
TGTGCCAGCAGCCCCCAGGGCCGTTTGAGTAATCAGCCCCAGCATTTT
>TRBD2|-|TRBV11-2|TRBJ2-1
CASSPGVAGGPHPGDEQFF
TGTGCCAGCAGCCCAGGGGTAGCGGGAGGGCCTCACCCCGGGGATGAGCAGTTCTTC
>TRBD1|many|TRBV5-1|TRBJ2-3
CASRGFRGLDTQYF
TGCGCCAGCAGGGGGTTCAGGGGGCTGGATACGCAGTATTTT
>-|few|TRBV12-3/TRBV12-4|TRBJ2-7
CASSSGVGAGSYEQHF
-
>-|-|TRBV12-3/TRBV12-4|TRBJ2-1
CASSLVPPRDGTYNEQFF
TGTGCCAGCAGTTTAGTGCCGCCCCGGGACGGAACCTACAATGAGCAGTTCTTC
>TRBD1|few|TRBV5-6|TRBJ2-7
CASSFTGAYEQYF
TGTGCCAGCAGCTTCACAGGGGCCTACGAGCAGTACTTC
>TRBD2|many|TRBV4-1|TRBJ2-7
CASSQPTSGDYEQYF
TGCGCCAGCAGCCAACCGACTAGCGGGGACTACGAGCAGTACTTC
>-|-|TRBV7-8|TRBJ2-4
CASSPLDYDIQYF
TGTGCCAGCAGCCCCCTGGACTATGACATTCAGTACTTC
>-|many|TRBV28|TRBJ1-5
CASSFSDAWGALNQPQHF
TGTGCCAGCAGTTTTTCGGATGCTTGGGGGGCCTTAAATCAGCCCCAGCATTTT
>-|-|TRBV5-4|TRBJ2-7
CASSLAMGAHEQYF
TGTGCCAGCAGCTTGGCTATGGGGGCTCACGAGCAGTACTTC
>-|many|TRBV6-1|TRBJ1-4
CASSGRGLTNEKLFF
TGTGCCAGCAGTGGACGGGGTTTAACTAATGAAAAACTGTTTTTT
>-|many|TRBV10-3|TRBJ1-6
CAISESGSYNSPLHF
TGTGCCATCAGTGAGTCGGGCAGTTATAATTCACCCCTCCACTTT
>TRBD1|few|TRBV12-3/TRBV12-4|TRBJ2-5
CASSSTGTPGETQYF
TGTGCCAGCAGTTCGACAGGGACCCCAGGAGAGACCCAGTACTTC
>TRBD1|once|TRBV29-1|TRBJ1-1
CSVEGKDRLNTEAFF
TGCAGCGTTGAAGGGAAGGACAGGTTGAACACTGAAGCTTTCTTT
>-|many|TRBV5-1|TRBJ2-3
CASNLQGTDTQYF
TGCGCCAGCAACTTACAGGGCACAGATACGCAGTATTTT